This T cell receptor (beta chain) derives from a study of monozygotic twins with inflammatory bowel disease. This CDR3 is built from 16 residues. CDR1 SGHKS and CDR2 YYEKEE come from the germline V gene (reference sequence). No DNA is given; TCRdb re-called the 5' RACE reads and lists each CDR3 protein once. Recorded for this sample: about 450,000 distinct CDR3 sequences. Source material: blood. The chain uses TRBV5-5 and TRBJ1-2; TCRdb proposes TRBD1, but this gene call is untestable without DNA. The TCR comes from a human donor with ulcerative colitis or Crohn's disease, or a healthy co-twin of an affected twin (not recorded which). CDR3 in amino acids: CASSPRTGGHGYGYTF.